This T cell receptor beta chain was identified during a study of cytomegalovirus exposure and HLA in healthy donors (dated 2017 in TCRdb). In terms of the full investigation: An earlier analysis of roughly 570 of the donors reported 276 Gb of sequence data and around 120 million unique TCR beta sequences obtained from approximately 180 million T cells. Approximately 310 gigabases of sequencing data and 78 million or so unique TCR sequences were included in an early release covering several hundred HLA-typed donors. Of the 300 to 500 genotyped donors, 81% were placed in the genetic ancestry cluster associated with self-reported Caucasian donors. The study was designed to test whether signatures of past pathogen exposure could be identified by cataloging public T cell receptors. The T cell repertoires of about 700 subjects were profiled by immunosequencing and related to cytomegalovirus serostatus. In addition to the first cohort of around 670 subjects, a separate validation cohort of under 150 different subjects was used. High-throughput TCR immunosequencing, statistical association of individual TCRs with disease status, and machine learning were combined to predict cytomegalovirus infection status. In a later analysis, previously published TCR beta repertoires from several hundred donors were re-analyzed and high-resolution HLA genotyping was added so that TCR occurrence patterns could be studied. The later analysis used no new phenotypic data to find candidate immune exposures, relying instead on TCR beta sequences and their occurrence across donors. An earlier analysis of around 580 of the donors used high-throughput TCR beta sequencing to judge whether each TCR beta V gene segment behaved as functional or pseudogenic. Donor age, sex, ethnicity and CMV serostatus were compiled together with the repertoire data. A later genetic analysis used genome-wide SNP genotypes for about 60% of the roughly 700 donors, treating that subset as a discovery cohort. Every discovery cohort repertoire had been produced on one sequencing platform. Both class I and class II loci were covered by HLA typing, at four-digit resolution. Typing coverage varied by locus: roughly 620-630 donors for A, B, C, DRB1 and DQB1; under 550 for DQA1; 600 to 610 for DPA1; more than 450 for DPB1. Four or five DR-DQ haplotypes were handled as single units for association and clustering, since linkage in the cohort was strong. Among over 350 genotyped donors of the cohort, an average of approximately 240,000 unique TCR beta nucleotide sequences were sequenced per donor, around a sixth of them non-productive.

Study-wide findings and limitations: A further reported finding was that TCR beta sequences accurately predicted the HLA-A and HLA-B alleles for most subjects in the first cohort. The study listed 170 or so TCR beta chains as associated with cytomegalovirus. In a later analysis, HLA-associated TCR beta chains were found to be more clonally expanded and to have lower generation probabilities than equally common non-associated chains. In vitro tests confirmed that a few of the cytomegalovirus-associated TCR beta chains recognize cytomegalovirus antigens. Compared with the roughly 710-donor mean, donors in an Asian-associated ancestry cluster had fewer N-insertions in productive TCRs, according to a later genetic analysis. This cohort had only TCR beta chains sequenced, and the lack of alpha or paired-chain data limited which features could be detected. Around 16 rarely observed V segments, including chromosome 9 orphons, were excluded from the earlier analysis of about 610 of the donors because counts were too low. In a later analysis, several top co-occurrence clusters were reported to appear linked to parvovirus B19, influenza, CMV and Epstein-Barr virus. Linkage disequilibrium might explain the correlated functional status among segregating V segments, but an unknown experimental factor could not be ruled out. In a later genetic analysis, a missense DCLRE1C variant was associated with V-gene and J-gene trimming of TCR beta chains, and the association was replicated in an independent cohort. In a later analysis, TCR association rates were found to vary across HLA loci, with the most associated TCRs seen for DRB1 alleles and the fewest for HLA-C alleles. Assigning TCR associations to individual alleles was difficult when HLA alleles, especially DR and DQ, strongly co-occurred. Most TCR sequences were observed very rarely across donors, whereas some public TCRs were present in many individuals. Roughly uniform sequencing depth across donors was assumed in presence/absence analyses, although this assumption may not hold. A cluster of highly shared sequence variants was judged likely to represent a technical artifact of the sequencing pipeline. Some IMGT-functional V segments, including TRBV6-2 and TRBV6-3, could not be told apart with the 87-base-pair reads, so those segments were excluded. In both the original and validation cohorts, the classifier was reported to diagnose cytomegalovirus status with high specificity and sensitivity. A later analysis associated 17,000 or so TCR beta sequences with specific HLA alleles at a false discovery rate of 0.05. Because some donors lacked HLA typing at each locus, the association tests relied only on the typed subset. Broadly in line with IMGT annotations, most TCR beta V segments showed up in productive rearrangements about 87% or about 30% of the time in an earlier analysis of 450 to 600 of the donors. Most CMV-associated TCR beta chains appeared to be HLA-restricted in a later analysis, and the HLA associations seemed to be driven largely by CMV exposure. For the cohort, immune exposure information was limited to CMV serostatus. According to the authors, the approach could potentially be generalized to other disease states and immunological phenotypes.

About this clone itself: The clone's antigen remains unknown. Per-base qualities were not stored, and no clone one base away is much larger.

The cohort comprised several hundred healthy bone marrow donors. All cohort members were sampled while nominally healthy, although unrecorded immune exposures were likely present. The donor tested CMV seropositive, placing the donor among the 250 to 300 seropositive members of the cohort. A peripheral blood sample was collected from each donor, and TCR beta sequencing was performed on peripheral blood mononuclear cells. The Qiagen DNeasy Blood Extraction Kit was used to extract genomic DNA from the blood cell samples. Preparation of the library involved the immunoSEQ multiplex PCR assay. For the multiplex PCR, a mixture combining 60 forward primers for TCR Vbeta segments and 13 reverse primers for TCR Jbeta segments was used. A multiplex PCR assay on genomic DNA amplified the CDR3 region of rearranged TCR beta genes. The amplified TCR beta libraries were sequenced on the Illumina HiSeq System as 87-base-pair reads. In the source study's methods: A later analysis tallied around 80 million unique TCR beta chains across the 666 repertoires, and approximately 12 million of those chains were shared by two or more donors. To remove PCR and sequencing errors, raw reads were error-corrected and collapsed into unique sequences using a nearest-neighbor algorithm that merged closely related sequences. CDR3 sequences were aligned to IMGT reference sequences to assign V, D and J gene segments. For a sequence to be retained, a match of at least six nucleotides was required to both a V gene segment and a J gene segment. A rearrangement was called productive if the CDR3 had no stop codons and remained in frame with V and J, and every other rearrangement was called non-productive. CDR3 was defined by IMGT convention, running from the second conserved V-encoded cysteine to the conserved J-encoded phenylalanine. In an earlier analysis of more than 550 of the donors, sequences lacking an unambiguous match to a single V gene segment were excluded. In an earlier analysis of several hundred of the donors, V segments were called functional above 56.7% productive rearrangements and were called segregating when the between-donor standard deviation exceeded 5%. To diagnose cytomegalovirus status from the catalog of TCR beta chain sequences, a statistical classification framework was built. In a later analysis, TCR nucleotide sequences were compared against IMGT/GENE-DB human TR gene sequences so that V and J genes could be assigned. A later analysis assigned CDR3 sequences and most-parsimonious VDJ recombination scenarios with the TCRdist pipeline. In a later analysis, each TCR beta chain was defined by its CDR3 amino acid sequence together with its V-gene family, and reads lacking a unique V-gene family were excluded. In a later analysis, approximately 590 highly shared, low-generation-probability nucleotide sequences were removed to address suspected cross-contamination and a sequencing artifact. In a later analysis, a clonal expansion index was calculated for each public chain from normalized within-repertoire ranks of inferred template counts. A later analysis computed generation probabilities with a VDJ recombination model fitted to out-of-frame rearrangements, and checked the results against IGoR. In a later analysis, TCR-TCR, TCR-HLA and TCR-CMV co-occurrence was scored with hypergeometric tests, and a repertoire-size bias correction was applied to TCR pairs. False discovery rates were estimated in a later analysis by permuting HLA or CMV assignments 20 times. A later analysis grouped co-occurring TCRs with DBSCAN, adding TCRdist sequence similarity when clustering within HLA-allele-positive subsets. For co-occurrence clustering, repertoires with fewer than 30,000 or more than 120,000 public chains were excluded, along with 5 or 6 repertoires with anomalous nucleotide sharing. TCRdb took this table from immuneACCESS and kept in-frame rearrangements with V and J called. Such tables lack part of the clones; where checked against another copy, unresolved V genes explain under half of the gap, and the rest is unexplained. V and J calls and clone size follow that table, whereas D and trimming were derived from the DNA. In this sample the table shows 110,000 or so clones, approximately 75% of which occur a single time. The ten top clones hold about 5% of the sample.

Taken from cysteine to phenylalanine, the CDR3 has 17 residues. The CDR3 DNA has 51 bases and is translated from base 1. V is cut by 1 base and J by 4 bases, and the space between the germline ends is 20 bases. The germline V gene gives CDR1 as SGHDT and CDR2 as YYEEEE. Specimen: PBMCs. The rearrangement combines TRBV5-6 with TRBJ1-1; the D gene is perhaps TRBD1, on 6 matching bases. This receptor was obtained from a man aged 45-60 years in good health and CMV-seropositive. DNA sequence: TGTGCCAGCAGCTTGTCGAACAGGGAGTACGGCGGCACTGAAGCTTTCTTT. This sequence encodes CASSLSNREYGGTEAFF.